These T cell receptor beta chains were read from a single sample in a study of graft-versus-host responses after intestinal transplantation. Sequencing used immunoSEQ multiplex PCR; TCRdb keeps in-frame clones, though not all of them. The profile shows about 40,000 clones, about 90% of them singletons. The input for sequencing was PBMCs, taken about 310 days after intestinal transplant. These receptors came from a human patient who received an intestinal transplant, so some T cells may come from the graft donor. Both conserved end residues are part of each CDR3. D genes are given only for firm matches. A row's size may be missing; if present it is once, few, many or a size class.

v_call	j_call	clone_size	d_call	cdr3_aa	cdr3_nt
TRBV5-4	TRBJ2-1	.	.	CASSGKSNEQFF	TGTGCCAGCAGCGGAAAGTCCAATGAGCAGTTCTTC
TRBV27	TRBJ2-1	once	.	CASSGNLVEQFF	TGTGCCAGCAGTGGAAATCTAGTTGAGCAGTTCTTC
TRBV7-2	TRBJ2-3	.	.	CASSFDGGVGDTQYF	TGTGCCAGCAGCTTTGACGGCGGTGTGGGAGATACGCAGTATTTT
TRBV15	TRBJ2-1	.	TRBD2	CATSRDSGGYNEQFF	TGTGCCACCAGCAGAGATAGCGGGGGATACAATGAGCAGTTCTTC
TRBV20-1	TRBJ2-5	.	.	CSASVQETQYF	TGCAGTGCTAGCGTCCAGGAGACCCAGTACTTC
TRBV28	TRBJ1-5	.	.	CASSLLSQPQHF	TGTGCCAGCAGTTTATTGTCTCAGCCCCAGCATTTT
TRBV7-9	TRBJ2-1	.	TRBD2	CASSGTSGGVLSYNEQFF	TGTGCCAGCAGCGGGACTAGCGGGGGGGTGCTCTCCTACAATGAGCAGTTCTTC
TRBV29-1	TRBJ2-7	.	.	CSVVIPLANEQYF	TGCAGCGTCGTAATACCGCTAGCTAACGAGCAGTACTTC
TRBV5-1	TRBJ2-7	.	.	CASSLGGGTVSYEQYF	TGCGCCAGCAGCTTGGGGGGTGGGACTGTCTCCTACGAGCAGTACTTC
TRBV19	TRBJ1-2	once	.	CASSINSNYNYGYTF	TGTGCCAGTAGTATTAACAGCAACTATAACTATGGCTACACCTTC
TRBV5-1	TRBJ2-6	.	.	CASSLVQRGGAGANVLTF	TGCGCCAGCAGCTTGGTCCAGAGGGGGGGCGCTGGGGCCAACGTCCTGACTTTC
TRBV4-1	TRBJ1-3	few	.	CASSQGRSSGNTIYF	TGCGCCAGCAGCCAAGGGCGGAGCTCTGGAAACACCATATATTTT
TRBV5-1	TRBJ2-5	.	TRBD1	CASSLGSRQGGETQYF	TGCGCCAGCAGCTTGGGGTCGCGACAGGGCGGAGAGACCCAGTACTTC
TRBV9	TRBJ2-2	.	TRBD2	CASSVAGGAPGELFF	TGTGCCAGCAGCGTAGCGGGGGGGGCCCCCGGGGAGCTGTTTTTT
TRBV9	TRBJ2-5	.	.	CASSANPGGEKETQYF	TGTGCCAGCAGCGCCAACCCAGGGGGGGAAAAAGAGACCCAGTACTTC
TRBV12-5	TRBJ2-5	.	.	CASGRFLLPGETQYF	TGTGCTAGTGGAAGATTCCTCCTTCCGGGGGAGACCCAGTACTTC
TRBV28	TRBJ1-5	once	.	CASSFQEPQHF	TGTGCCAGCAGTTTTCAGGAGCCCCAGCATTTT
TRBV19	TRBJ2-4	.	.	CASSIFEGNIQYF	TGTGCCAGTAGTATATTTGAGGGAAACATTCAGTACTTC
TRBV21-1	TRBJ2-7	.	.	CASSKSAKVYEQYF	TGTGCCAGCAGCAAATCGGCGAAAGTCTACGAGCAGTACTTC
TRBV7-5	TRBJ1-2	.	.	CVRSLAFKGLRYTF	TGTGTCAGAAGCTTAGCCTTTAAGGGGTTGCGCTACACCTTC
TRBV18	TRBJ2-5	.	.	CASSPERRVQETQYF	TGTGCCAGCTCACCAGAAAGGAGAGTCCAAGAGACCCAGTACTTC
TRBV4-1	TRBJ2-3	.	.	CASSHPWGGAQTDTQYF	TGCGCCAGCAGCCATCCATGGGGGGGGGCGCAGACAGATACGCAGTATTTT
TRBV23-1	TRBJ2-5	.	.	CASSHPSTGRGETQYF	TGCGCCAGCAGTCACCCGAGTACGGGGAGAGGGGAGACCCAGTACTTC
TRBV2	TRBJ2-3	.	TRBD2	CASTGGHGDTQYF	TGTGCCAGCACGGGGGGGCATGGAGATACGCAGTATTTT
TRBV18	TRBJ1-4	.	.	CASSNTGSNEKLFF	TGTGCCAGCTCAAATACAGGGTCTAATGAAAAACTGTTTTTT
TRBV6-1	TRBJ2-7	.	.	CASSVPGPPYEQYF	TGTGCCAGCAGTGTACCGGGACCTCCCTACGAGCAGTACTTC
TRBV7-3	TRBJ2-2	.	.	CASSLIKTGELFF	TGTGCCAGCAGCTTAATTAAGACCGGGGAGCTGTTTTTT
TRBV29-1	TRBJ1-4	.	.	CSANEVTNEKLFF	TGCAGCGCTAACGAGGTGACTAATGAAAAACTGTTTTTT
TRBV6-1	TRBJ2-1	.	TRBD1	CASRQQGAYNEQFF	TGTGCCAGCAGACAACAGGGGGCATACAATGAGCAGTTCTTC
TRBV15	TRBJ2-7	.	.	CATSRDPGNRDEQYF	TGTGCCACCAGCAGAGATCCCGGGAATCGGGACGAGCAGTACTTC